This T cell receptor beta chain originates from a study of blood T cell repertoires in COVID-19. The sample holds a few counts of this clone. The protocol was immunoSEQ multiplex PCR, while the TCRdb copy is restricted to in-frame clones and leaves out a portion. The sample comprises around 400,000 clones, 70% to 90% of which are singletons, and around 1.5% rests with the top ten. Allocation to cohorts depended on clinical history reported by the participants. Within 2 weeks before study entry, exposed participants met a COVID-19 case. Sequenced sample: PBMCs or T cells enriched from blood (not recorded which). This TCR derives from a woman under 30 who had been exposed to COVID-19.

CDR3 in amino acids: CASSPADRLNSPLHF. The CDR3 region has the DNA TGTGCCAGCAGCCCAGCGGACAGGCTTAATTCACCCCTCCACTTT. This chain links TRBV7-8 with TRBJ1-6, with TRBD1 matching 7 bases. Looked up from germline, CDR1 is SGHVS and CDR2 is FQNEAQ. The CDR3 runs 15 residues. Germline trimming cut 5 bases from V and 6 bases from J; bases unmatched to any gene: 7.